Below are 15 T cell receptor beta chains sequenced from a single sample in a study of T cell responses to AZD1222 COVID-19 vaccine. The protocol was immunoSEQ multiplex PCR, while the TCRdb copy is restricted to in-frame clones and leaves out a portion. The top ten clones hold about 3% of a sample with approximately 140,000 clones, more than 85% of them seen once. This specimen consisted of peripheral blood, obtained on day 0 of AZD1222 vaccination. All receptors come from an adult in good health.

This rearrangement joins TRBV29-1 to TRBJ1-1; no definite D call. V lost 7 bases to trimming and J lost 0 bases, with 12 bases between them. CDR1 and CDR2 from the germline V gene are SQVTM and ANQGSEA. The CDR3 totals 13 residues. CDR3 loop: CSAVSSLNTEAFF. In nucleotides, the CDR3 is TGCAGCGCGGTTAGTAGTTTGAACACTGAAGCTTTCTTT.

The chain carries TRBV18 and TRBJ1-6; TRBD1 matches at 9 bases. The junction had 2 bases not matched to a gene; V was cut back by 4 bases and J by 7 bases. There are 14 residues in the CDR3. The germline gives CDR1 KGHSH, CDR2 LQKENI. CDR3 region: CASSLDRGNSPLHF. DNA for the CDR3: TGTGCCAGCTCACTAGACAGGGGGAATTCACCCCTCCACTTT.

This clone was seen once. CDR3 bases: TGTGCCAGCTCATCTATTCTAGCGGGAGTCTCTGGGGAGCTGTTTTTT. Amino acids: CASSSILAGVSGELFF. V and J are TRBV18 and TRBJ2-2, with 10 bases that match TRBD2. This CDR3 is built from 16 residues. Germline CDR1 reads KGHSH; CDR2 reads LQKENI. V lost 5 bases to trimming and J lost 8 bases; unmatched junction nucleotides: 11.

This chain links TRBV12-3 or TRBV12-4 with TRBJ1-2; D remains ambiguous. The length of the CDR3 is 13 residues. V lost 6 bases to trimming and J lost 6 bases, with 14 bases between them. The CDR3 DNA reads TGTGCCAGCAGACTCTATACAGAGGATGGCTACACCTTC. It yields the protein CASRLYTEDGYTF.

V gene TRBV19 combines with J gene TRBJ1-3, with D unresolved. This CDR3 spans 12 amino acids. Looked up from germline, CDR1 is LNHDA and CDR2 is SQIVND (reference sequence). The ends were cut back, 3 bases at V and 8 bases at J, with 8 bases in the middle. In DNA, the CDR3 is TGTGCCAGTAGTATGGGCTACGACACCATATATTTT. Protein: CASSMGYDTIYF.

The rearrangement joins TRBV7-3 to TRBJ2-6; the D gene could be TRBD1 or TRBD2 (6 bases each). The V end was cut by 2 bases, the J end by 2 bases, with 13 bases between. Germline CDR1 reads SGHTA; CDR2 reads FQGTGA. The CDR3 runs 17 residues. The DNA for the CDR3 is TGTGCCAGCAGCTTATCGGGGGCAGCGGCTGGGGCCAACGTCCTGACTTTC. It codes for CASSLSGAAAGANVLTF.

The genes are TRBV6-2 or TRBV6-3 and TRBJ2-2; 12 positions match TRBD2. The CDR3 totals 19 residues. Looked up from germline, CDR1 is MNHEY and CDR2 is SVGEGT. V lost 0 bases, J lost 6 bases, and 11 bases stayed unmatched. CDR3 DNA sequence: TGTGCCAGCAGTTACTCGAGACTAGCGGGGGCCCTCAGCTCCGGGGAGCTGTTTTTT. This gives the protein CASSYSRLAGALSSGELFF.

The gene calls are TRBV7-8 and TRBJ2-7; 11 positions agree with TRBD1. J lost 6 bases, V lost 2 bases, and 3 bases had no gene match. The germline V gene has CDR1 SGHVS and CDR2 FQNEAQ. This CDR3 region has 14 residues. DNA for the CDR3: TGTGCCAGCAGCTTATGGACAGGGGGCCTCGAGCAGTACTTC. This translates into CASSLWTGGLEQYF.

This clone was found once. The rearrangement uses TRBV7-2 and TRBJ1-1; D may be TRBD1 (6 bases). CDR3 length: 14 amino acids. Trimming stripped 8 bases from V and 5 bases from J, with 18 bases between. Germline V gives CDR1 SGHTA, CDR2 FQGNSA. For the CDR3, the DNA is TGTGCCAGCGCCTTCCAGGGGTCGGGGACTGAAGCTTTCTTT. It yields the protein CASAFQGSGTEAFF.

Here the CDR3 DNA reads TGTGCCAGTAGTATACGACAGGACTATCAGCCCCAGCATTTT. This translates into CASSIRQDYQPQHF. The chain has TRBV19 and TRBJ1-5, with D possibly being TRBD1 (6 bases). The CDR3 spans 14 residues. V dropped 2 bases and J dropped 5 bases, with 10 bases sitting between them. Germline CDR1 reads LNHDA; CDR2 reads SQIVND (reference sequence).

The V call is TRBV12-3 or TRBV12-4, the J call TRBJ1-6; D may be TRBD1 (6 bases). The CDR3 contains 12 residues. Deletions cut 8 bases from V and 12 bases from J, with 14 bases between. This CDR3 is CASARTARPLHF. DNA for the CDR3: TGTGCCAGCGCCCGGACAGCGCGACCCCTCCACTTT.

V is TRBV5-1 and J is TRBJ2-1, with 15 bases fitting TRBD2. Germline assignment: CDR1 SGHRS and CDR2 YFSETQ. The CDR3 is made up of 15 amino acids. Trimming at V came to 5 bases and at J to 9 bases, leaving 6 bases not matched to a gene. The CDR3 loop is CASRAGTSGRFEQFF. The DNA of the CDR3 is TGCGCCAGCAGGGCCGGGACTAGCGGGAGGTTTGAGCAGTTCTTC.

This clone was picked up one time. The chain carries TRBV2 and TRBJ1-2; no reliable D call. Germline V CDR1 and CDR2: SNHLY, FYNNEI. This CDR3 has 14 residues. With 1 base removed from V and 2 bases from J, the gap between germline ends came to 8 bases. CDR3 sequence: CASSEGRLNYGYTF. The CDR3 DNA reads TGTGCCAGCAGTGAAGGGCGGCTGAACTATGGCTACACCTTC.

V and J are TRBV7-3 and TRBJ2-1; unclear D gene. The CDR3 consists of 14 residues. Trimming left V 2 bases short and J 6 bases short, with 11 bases between. Germline CDR1 is SGHTA and CDR2 is FQGTGA. The DNA of the CDR3 is TGTGCCAGCAGCTTATTGCACAGTACCAATGAGCAGTTCTTC. Its translation: CASSLLHSTNEQFF.

The chain uses TRBV7-4 and TRBJ2-7; D unresolved. The CDR3 is made up of 13 amino acids. V was cut by 5 bases and J by 4 bases, with 12 bases left in between. The germline gives CDR1 SGHVT, CDR2 SQSDAQ. DNA of the CDR3: TGTGCCAGCAGCCGGCGTAGTTGGTACGAGCAGTACTTC. Its protein product is CASSRRSWYEQYF.